This entry lists 31 T cell receptor beta chains sequenced from one sample in a study of T cell repertoires in aging, cancer and after chemotherapy. Amplification of TCR beta used genomic DNA extracted from peripheral blood. TRB rearrangements spanning V, D and J were amplified using mixed TRB-A/B primers. TCRdb used MiXCR to reprocess the multiplex PCR reads, holding one entry per CDR3 protein. The profile shows approximately 4,600 distinct CDR3 sequences, under 25% of them singletons. Source material: blood. The receptors originated from a human donor in good health. The donor label of this sample is uncertain.

Only one count was recorded for this clonotype. This could be a read error, since a much larger clone is one nucleotide away. The chain uses TRBV5-4 and TRBJ2-3, with D hard to call. V lost 2 bases and J 0 bases, leaving 13 bases between the germline ends. This CDR3 comprises 16 residues. Germline-derived CDR1 and CDR2 are SGHNT and YYREEE (reference sequence). In nucleotides, the CDR3 is TGTGCCAGCAGCTTCTCTATACATTCGAGCACAGATACGCAGTATTTT. It yields the protein CASSFSIHSSTDTQYF.

A word on this clonotype: This CDR3 is missing its conserved last phenylalanine or tryptophan, likely due to a read error. The rearrangement uses TRBV29-1 and TRBJ2-1, with D possibly being TRBD1 (6 bases). This CDR3 has 14 amino acids. Germline lookup yields CDR1 SQVTM and CDR2 ANQGSEA. V lost 6 bases, J lost 5 bases, and 17 bases lay in between. The CDR3 region is CSVQGFAEHNEQFV. Here the CDR3 DNA reads TGCAGCGTACAGGGCTTCGCGGAGCACAATGAGCAGTTCGTC.

This clonotype is labeled as medium-sized (0.01 to 0.1%). V gene TRBV19 combines with J gene TRBJ1-2, with D hard to call. The CDR3 runs to 12 residues. Germline CDR1 and CDR2: LNHDA and SQIVND (reference sequence). Trimming removed 8 bases at V and 4 bases at J, with 11 bases between. CDR3 sequence: CASWAWAYGYTF. Written as DNA, the CDR3 is TGTGCCAGTTGGGCGTGGGCCTATGGCTACACCTTC.

This clonotype is termed medium-sized. The chain combines TRBV5-6 with TRBJ1-2, with a tentative D call TRBD1 (5 bases). V lost 4 bases, J lost 4 bases, and 17 bases lay in between. Germline CDR1 SGHDT, CDR2 YYEEEE. The length of the CDR3 is 15 residues. The CDR3 nucleotides are TGTGCCAGCAGCCCCCCACGGGGGGAAATCTATGGCTACACCTTC. Translation gives CASSPPRGEIYGYTF.

This clonotype was picked up many times. The chain employs TRBV7-6 and TRBJ2-5; the D gene is possibly TRBD1 (6 bases). The CDR3 has 15 residues. Between the trimmed V and J ends, which lost 7 bases and 1 base, there was a span of 16 bases. Germline-derived CDR1 and CDR2 are SGHVS and FNYEAQ. The CDR3 nucleotides read TGTGCCAGCACCCTGACCGGGACACTCCAAGAGACCCAGTACTTC. It translates to CASTLTGTLQETQYF.

This clonotype is deemed medium-sized. CDR3 bases: TGTGCCAGCAGCTTAGATCCAGGACAGGGGAAGAACAATGAGCAGTTCTTC. It encodes CASSLDPGQGKNNEQFF. The rearrangement uses TRBV11-3 and TRBJ2-1; 9 positions agree with TRBD1. The germline V gene encodes CDR1 SGHNT and CDR2 YENEEA. The CDR3 spans 17 residues. V shed 0 bases, J shed 5 bases, and the junction held 8 bases outside the gene matches.

By sample fraction, this clonotype is medium-sized. Written as DNA, the CDR3 is TGCAGCGTCGGTGGCTGGTACGAGCAGTACTTC. Translating gives CSVGGWYEQYF. J is TRBJ2-7 and V is TRBV29-1; D gene uncertain. This CDR3 is built from 11 residues. Germline lookup yields CDR1 SQVTM and CDR2 ANQGSEA. V lost 6 bases and J lost 4, with 10 bases in between.

This clonotype has just a few counts. The chain has TRBV20-1 and TRBJ2-3; 13 bases match TRBD2. CDR1 is DFQATT and CDR2 is SNEGSKA in the germline V gene (reference sequence). CDR3 size: 16 residues. V lost 5 bases, J lost 2 bases, and 7 bases stayed unmatched. Written as DNA, the CDR3 is TGCAGTGCTCCCCGGACTAGCGGGAGTCTCACAGATACGCAGTATTTT. It yields the protein CSAPRTSGSLTDTQYF.

This clonotype was observed a handful of times. The gene calls are TRBV23-1 and TRBJ2-5; TRBD2 matches at 7 bases. TRBV23-1 is designated an ORF whose function remains uncertain. With 4 bases clipped from V and 4 bases from J, the junction kept 3 bases outside the gene matches. The CDR3 is 13 residues long. This CDR3 reads CASSRGEGETQYF. The CDR3 DNA reads as TGCGCCAGCAGTCGCGGGGAGGGAGAGACCCAGTACTTC.

Sample share makes this clonotype medium-sized. J is TRBJ2-2 and V is TRBV27, with D tentatively TRBD1 (6 bases). Germline V CDR1 and CDR2: MNHEY, SMNVEV (reference sequence). This CDR3 region has 16 residues. V was trimmed by 3 bases and J by 0 bases, leaving 11 bases between them. CDR3 amino acids: CASSLPGTPNTGELFF. The CDR3 DNA follows: TGTGCCAGCAGTTTGCCCGGGACACCGAACACCGGGGAGCTGTTTTTT.

The chain recombines TRBV4-2 with TRBJ2-6; D tentatively fits TRBD1 or TRBD2 (6 bases each). The CDR3 has 16 residues. Looked up from germline, CDR1 is LGHNA and CDR2 is YNFKEQ. V was pared by 0 bases and J by 4 bases, with 10 bases between. CDR3 amino acids: CASSQDGGGGANVLTF. The CDR3, as DNA: TGTGCCAGCAGCCAAGATGGAGGGGGGGGGGCCAACGTCCTGACTTTC.

The chain joins TRBV7-6 to TRBJ2-5; 15 bases agree with TRBD2. Losses at the gene ends were 4 bases for V and 5 bases for J; bases not matched to a gene: 8. This CDR3 is 17 amino acids long. The germline V gene has CDR1 SGHVS and CDR2 FNYEAQ. CDR3 coding DNA: TGTGCCAGCAGCTCCTGGACTAGCGGGAGGGCCGGGGAGACCCAGTACTTC. This sequence encodes CASSSWTSGRAGETQYF.

J is TRBJ1-4 and V is TRBV4-1; D unclear. The CDR3 extends over 16 amino acids. Trimming cost V 5 bases and J 0 bases, with 13 bases left between them. CDR1 and CDR2 (germline): MGHRA, YSYEKL. This CDR3 is CASSKTEGSTNEKLFF. The CDR3 coding sequence is TGCGCCAGCAGCAAAACCGAGGGTTCAACTAATGAAAAACTGTTTTTT.

By share of the sample, this clonotype is medium-sized. The rearrangement joins TRBV5-1 to TRBJ2-3; 14 bases map to TRBD2. With 4 bases clipped from V and 4 bases from J, the junction kept 5 bases outside the gene matches. This CDR3 has 16 amino acids. CDR1 SGHRS and CDR2 YFSETQ come from the germline V gene. In nucleotides, the CDR3 is TGCGCCAGCAGCACCGGGACTAGCGGGAGTTCAGATACGCAGTATTTT. This translates into CASSTGTSGSSDTQYF.

The CDR3 nucleotides are TGTGCCAGCAGTGTCCTGGGACAGGGGGTGTTCACTGAAGCTTTCTTT. Residues: CASSVLGQGVFTEAFF. J is TRBJ1-1 and V is TRBV25-1, with 11 nucleotides matching TRBD1. The CDR3 contains 16 residues. The J segment lost 4 bases and the V segment lost 4 bases, leaving 8 bases of the junction unmatched. Germline CDR1 MGHDK, CDR2 SYGVNS.

This clonotype is classed as medium-sized. The chain is built from TRBV29-1 and TRBJ2-2, with D possibly matching TRBD1 (6 bases). The V end lost 4 bases, the J end lost 8 bases, and 11 bases lay between the germline ends. Germline V gene data show CDR1 as SQVTM and CDR2 as ANQGSEA. CDR3 length equals 12 residues. The chain's CDR3 is CSVVGASGELFF. CDR3 bases: TGCAGCGTTGTGGGGGCTTCGGGGGAGCTGTTTTTT.

This clonotype ranks as medium-sized (0.01 to 0.1%). The chain combines TRBV6-1 with TRBJ2-7; TRBD1 aligns across 7 bases. CDR3 size: 13 residues. Trimming at V came to 3 bases and at J to 4 bases, leaving 3 bases not matched to a gene. Germline V gives CDR1 MNHNS, CDR2 SASEGT. In nucleotides, the CDR3 is TGTGCCAGCAGTGAGGGGACAGAGTACGAGCAGTACTTC. Amino acid sequence: CASSEGTEYEQYF.

By share, this clonotype ranks as medium-sized. The V gene is TRBV5-4, the J gene TRBJ2-3; D possibly matches TRBD1 or TRBD2 (5 bases each). CDR1 is SGHNT and CDR2 is YYREEE in the germline V gene (reference sequence). This CDR3 has 18 residues. V was shortened by 0 bases and J by 1 base, with 18 bases between the two germline ends. CDR3 DNA sequence: TGTGCCAGCAGCTTGGCCGAGAGAAGAGGGGTCGGCACAGATACGCAGTATTTT. Protein sequence: CASSLAERRGVGTDTQYF.

Within the sample, this clonotype is medium-sized. The V and J genes are TRBV13 and TRBJ1-2, with 7 bases fitting TRBD1. The germline V gene has CDR1 PRHDT and CDR2 FYEKMQ (reference sequence). With 5 bases clipped from V and 1 base from J, the junction kept 7 bases outside the gene matches. The CDR3 loop spans 15 amino acids. In DNA, the CDR3 is TGTGCCAGCAGCCCAGGTAGGGGGCTTAACTATGGCTACACCTTC. It encodes CASSPGRGLNYGYTF. Combining the CDR3 with reference TRBV13 and TRBJ1-2 gives the whole variable domain AAGVIQSPRHLIKEKRETATLKCYPIPRHDTVYWYQQGPGQDPQFLISFYEKMQSDKGSIPDRFSAQQFSDYHSELNMSSLELGDSALYFCASSPGRGLNYGYTFGSGTRLTVV.

This clonotype is termed medium-sized. V gene TRBV5-4 combines with J gene TRBJ2-5, with 12 bases identical to TRBD2. The CDR3 runs 15 residues. From germline, CDR1 is SGHNT and CDR2 YYREEE (reference sequence). V shed 7 bases and J 2 bases; nucleotides not matched to a gene: 6. The CDR3 region is CASFRTSGAQETQYF. In DNA, the CDR3 is TGTGCCAGCTTTCGGACTAGCGGGGCACAAGAGACCCAGTACTTC.

Within the sample, this clonotype is medium-sized. The CDR3 is CASSYKALLNTEAFF. In DNA form, the CDR3 reads TGTGCCAGTAGCTACAAGGCGTTACTGAACACTGAAGCTTTCTTT. The rearrangement uses TRBV19 and TRBJ1-1; D uncertain. V lost 6 bases to trimming and J lost 0 bases, with 14 bases between them. The length of the CDR3 is 15 residues. CDR1 is LNHDA and CDR2 is SQIVND in the germline V gene (reference sequence).

This clonotype rates as medium-sized. The rearrangement links TRBV6-6 to TRBJ1-5, with 8 bases matching TRBD1. V trimming: 5 bases; J trimming: 9 bases; junction bases outside the gene matches: 12. This CDR3 is 15 amino acids long. Germline-derived CDR1 and CDR2 are MNHNY and SVGAGI (reference sequence). The CDR3 here is CASSPGQVGLGPQHF. The CDR3 nucleotides read TGTGCCAGCAGTCCGGGACAGGTGGGTTTAGGGCCCCAGCATTTT.

This clonotype is medium-sized within its sample. This chain joins TRBV19 and TRBJ2-1; D might be TRBD1 (5 bases). There are 12 residues in the CDR3. CDR1 LNHDA and CDR2 SQIVND come from the germline V gene (reference sequence). The V end lost 0 bases, the J end lost 10 bases, and 7 bases lay between the germline ends. This CDR3 is CASSIEGVEQFF. The CDR3 DNA reads as TGTGCCAGTAGTATAGAAGGGGTAGAGCAGTTCTTC.

This clonotype is labeled as medium-sized. The V gene is TRBV18, the J gene TRBJ2-7; D is undetermined. This CDR3 has 14 residues. Trimming pared 3 bases from V and 7 bases from J, leaving 16 bases between. Looked up from germline, CDR1 is KGHSH and CDR2 is LQKENI. CDR3: CASSPGSGRVEQYF. CDR3 DNA: TGTGCCAGCTCACCGGGGTCAGGACGTGTGGAGCAGTACTTC. Complete variable domain (other parts from reference TRBV18 and TRBJ2-7): NAGVMQNPRHLVRRRGQEARLRCSPMKGHSHVYWYRQLPEEGLKFMVYLQKENIIDESGMPKERFSAEFPKEGPSILRIQQVVRGDSAAYFCASSPGSGRVEQYFGPGTRLTVT.

This clonotype qualifies as medium-sized. The chain's CDR3 is CSVERMEVGIGEKLFF. The CDR3 DNA sequence: TGCAGCGTTGAAAGGATGGAAGTGGGCATTGGTGAAAAACTGTTTTTT. This chain connects TRBV29-1 to TRBJ1-4; D not resolved. The CDR3 covers 16 residues. The V gene lost 2 bases and the J gene lost 7 bases, with 20 bases spanning the gap. Germline V gene data show CDR1 as SQVTM and CDR2 as ANQGSEA.

By sample fraction, this clonotype is medium-sized (0.01 to 0.1%). This chain joins TRBV30 and TRBJ1-3; the D is unclear. V shed 1 base and J shed 8 bases, with 6 bases lying between them. Germline V gene sequence: CDR1 GTSNPN, CDR2 SVGIG (reference sequence). The CDR3 length is 11 residues. CDR3 bases: TGTGCCTGGAGTGCCGTGGACACCATATATTTT. Translated, it gives CAWSAVDTIYF.

By share, this clonotype ranks as medium-sized. The V gene is TRBV18, the J gene TRBJ1-1; TRBD1 is a possible D gene (6 bases). Germline-derived CDR1 and CDR2 are KGHSH and LQKENI. The CDR3 totals 14 residues. V gave up 3 bases and J gave up 1 base, with 9 bases separating them. The chain's CDR3 is CASSPRGRNTEAFF. The DNA for the CDR3 is TGTGCCAGCTCACCCAGGGGTAGGAACACTGAAGCTTTCTTT. The variable domain in full, with the rest retrieved from reference TRBV18 and TRBJ1-1, is NAGVMQNPRHLVRRRGQEARLRCSPMKGHSHVYWYRQLPEEGLKFMVYLQKENIIDESGMPKERFSAEFPKEGPSILRIQQVVRGDSAAYFCASSPRGRNTEAFFGQGTRLTVV.

Judged by abundance, this clonotype is medium-sized. The chain joins TRBV30 to TRBJ1-6; tentatively, D is TRBD1 (5 bases). This CDR3 contains 12 residues. Trimming shortened V by 1 base and J by 7 bases, and 5 bases separated the two germline ends. CDR1 GTSNPN and CDR2 SVGIG come from the germline V gene (reference sequence). The chain's CDR3 is CAWSEGNSPLHF. The DNA of the CDR3 is TGTGCCTGGAGTGAGGGGAATTCACCCCTCCACTTT. Together with reference TRBV30 and TRBJ1-6, the CDR3 gives the full variable domain: SQTIHQWPATLVQPVGSPLSLECTVEGTSNPNLYWYRQAAGRGLQLLFYSVGIGQISSEVPQNLSASRPQDRQFILSSKKLLLSDSGFYLCAWSEGNSPLHFGNGTRLTVT.

By share, this clonotype counts as medium-sized. This chain joins TRBV7-6 and TRBJ2-7; D is undetermined. Germline values: CDR1 SGHVS, CDR2 FNYEAQ. The CDR3 extends over 12 amino acids. The V end was cut by 1 base, the J end by 8 bases, with 9 bases between. Here the CDR3 reads CASSLDNHKQYF. CDR3 sequence (DNA): TGTGCCAGCAGCTTAGATAATCACAAGCAGTACTTC.

In this sample, this clonotype is medium-sized. The rearrangement uses TRBV15 and TRBJ2-1; TRBD2 aligns across 8 bases. The CDR3 runs to 15 residues. Germline loops: CDR1 LNHNV, CDR2 YYDKDF (reference sequence). V trimming: 8 bases; J trimming: 6 bases; junction bases outside the gene matches: 12. This CDR3 is CATLQTSGAFNEQFF. Here the CDR3 DNA reads TGTGCCACCCTGCAAACTAGCGGCGCCTTCAATGAGCAGTTCTTC.

This clonotype is deemed medium-sized (0.01 to 0.1%). The chain carries TRBV18 and TRBJ2-5, with D possibly being TRBD2 (5 bases). Germline CDR1 and CDR2: KGHSH and LQKENI. The CDR3 is 12 residues long. With 5 bases removed from V and 5 bases from J, the gap between germline ends came to 9 bases. The CDR3 sequence: CASSGSGETQYF. For the CDR3, the DNA is TGTGCCAGCTCAGGGTCGGGGGAGACCCAGTACTTC.